Below, 31 T cell receptor beta chains from the same sample are listed, as sequenced in a study of early T cells in non-severe SARS-CoV-2 infection. TCRdb passed the 5' RACE reads through MiXCR, listing each CDR3 protein once. Among roughly 80,000 distinct CDR3 sequences, 15% to 18% were seen once, and the ten largest hold more than 10%. Sequencing was carried out using whole blood. The receptors shown here come from an adult who was a healthcare worker with PCR-confirmed SARS-CoV-2 infection or an uninfected control (not recorded which).

As for this clonotype: The junction differs from germline at one of its ends, possibly a read error. This chain joins TRBV27 and TRBJ2-7, with D perhaps matching TRBD1 (5 bases). The CDR3 extends over 13 amino acids. Per the germline V gene, CDR1 is MNHEY and CDR2 is SMNVEV (reference sequence). As DNA, the CDR3 is TGTGGCAGCAGACAGAGTGGATATTACGAGCAGTACTTC. Its translation: CGSRQSGYYEQYF.

This clonotype has more than one count but fewer than ten. The genes are TRBV5-1 and TRBJ2-1; 8 nucleotides agree with TRBD2. Unmatched junction bases numbered 7, after V lost 3 bases and J lost 8 bases. The V gene's germline CDR1 is SGHRS and CDR2 YFSETQ. This CDR3 comprises 14 residues. The CDR3 region is CASSYTGGQDEQFF. The CDR3 DNA reads as TGCGCCAGCAGCTATACGGGGGGGCAGGATGAGCAGTTCTTC.

This clonotype was detected only a few times. The chain is built from TRBV7-3 and TRBJ2-1, with 10 bases that match TRBD2. The CDR3 has 15 residues. Germline CDR1 reads SGHTA; CDR2 reads FQGTGA. Germline trimming cut 4 bases from V and 7 bases from J; bases unmatched to any gene: 7. CDR3 in DNA: TGTGCCAGCAGCTCTAGCGGGAGAACAATAAATGAGCAGTTCTTC. This translates into CASSSSGRTINEQFF.

This clonotype is a singleton in its sample. The chain recombines TRBV29-1 with TRBJ2-1; possible D gene TRBD2, 5 bases. Germline V gene data show CDR1 as SQVTM and CDR2 as ANQGSEA. Trimming shortened V by 4 bases and J by 4 bases, and 11 bases separated the two germline ends. This CDR3 is 13 amino acids long. The CDR3 region is CSVGLSVYNEQFF. CDR3 sequence (DNA): TGCAGCGTTGGACTATCGGTATACAATGAGCAGTTCTTC.

This clonotype was detected a few times. The rearrangement uses TRBV30 and TRBJ1-5, with no clear D. V gave up 0 bases and J gave up 2 bases, with 8 bases separating them. This CDR3 contains 14 residues. The germline V gene has CDR1 GTSNPN and CDR2 SVGIG (reference sequence). The CDR3 reads CAWSVSGGNQPQHF. Written as DNA, the CDR3 is TGTGCCTGGAGTGTATCTGGGGGCAATCAGCCCCAGCATTTT.

This clonotype was detected a few times. The chain couples TRBV7-9 to TRBJ2-1; no clear D. The germline CDR1 and CDR2 sequences are SEHNR and FQNEAQ (reference sequence). V was clipped by 5 bases and J by 5 bases, with 10 bases between them. The CDR3 is 13 residues long. This CDR3 reads CASSAPDDNEQFF. The CDR3 DNA follows: TGTGCCAGCAGCGCCCCGGACGACAATGAGCAGTTCTTC. Supplemented by reference TRBV7-9 and TRBJ2-1, the full variable domain reads DTGVSQNPRHKITKRGQNVTFRCDPISEHNRLYWYRQTLGQGPEFLTYFQNEAQLEKSRLLSDRFSAERPKGSFSTLEIQRTEQGDSAMYLCASSAPDDNEQFFGPGTRLTVL.

This clonotype showed up just a few times. The rearrangement uses TRBV4-3 and TRBJ1-1, with D maybe TRBD1 (5 bases). V lost 3 bases to trimming and J lost 2 bases, with 10 bases between them. The germline gives CDR1 LGHNA, CDR2 YSLEER. There are 14 residues in the CDR3. In nucleotides, the CDR3 is TGCGCCAGCAGCCAGACCGGGGCCAACACTGAAGCTTTCTTT. It encodes CASSQTGANTEAFF.

The chain couples TRBV9 to TRBJ2-3; D is undetermined. Per the germline V gene, CDR1 is SGDLS and CDR2 is YYNGEE. This CDR3 comprises 15 residues. The V gene lost 0 bases and the J gene lost 0 bases, with 8 bases spanning the gap. CDR3 residues: CASSVVAESTDTQYF. DNA of the CDR3: TGTGCCAGCAGCGTAGTAGCAGAAAGCACAGATACGCAGTATTTT.

V gene TRBV2 combines with J gene TRBJ1-4; D unclear. Germline CDR1 is SNHLY and CDR2 is FYNNEI. This CDR3 contains 12 residues. V lost 2 bases, J lost 7 bases, and 5 bases lay in between. This CDR3 is CASSEKGEKLFF. CDR3 coding DNA: TGTGCCAGCAGTGAAAAGGGTGAAAAACTGTTTTTT.

The chain has TRBV12-3 or TRBV12-4 and TRBJ2-1, with a tentative D call TRBD2 (7 bases). V lost 2 bases to trimming and J lost 9 bases, with 11 bases between them. The CDR3 sequence is 13 residues long. CDR3 residues: CASSLKGGSEQFF. The CDR3 nucleotides are TGTGCCAGCAGTTTAAAGGGGGGGAGTGAGCAGTTCTTC.

The V gene is TRBV29-1, the J gene TRBJ1-2; possible D gene TRBD1, 6 bases. Trimming took 4 bases from V and 4 from J, leaving 13 bases between them. The CDR3 is 13 residues long. Per germline, CDR1 SQVTM and CDR2 ANQGSEA. This chain's CDR3 is CSVVKTGPYGYTF. In DNA, the CDR3 is TGCAGCGTTGTTAAGACAGGTCCCTATGGCTACACCTTC.

CDR3 sequence: CASSPPGNIQETQYF. CDR3 nucleotides: TGTGCCAGCTCACCACCAGGGAATATACAAGAGACCCAGTACTTC. The chain is built from TRBV18 and TRBJ2-5; D unclear. This CDR3 spans 15 amino acids. With 0 bases removed from V and 2 bases from J, the gap between germline ends came to 10 bases. Germline CDR1 KGHSH, CDR2 LQKENI.

This clonotype was picked up many times. This chain connects TRBV7-6 to TRBJ1-5; D is unclear. Germline CDR1 SGHVS, CDR2 FNYEAQ. The CDR3 covers 13 residues. V was trimmed by 5 bases and J by 6 bases, leaving 11 bases between them. CDR3: CASSQALGQPQHF. CDR3 DNA sequence: TGTGCCAGCAGCCAGGCCCTGGGTCAGCCCCAGCATTTT.

This clonotype appeared many times. The rearrangement uses TRBV27 and TRBJ2-4; weak D call: TRBD2 (5 bases). The CDR3 has 18 residues. The V end was cut by 5 bases, the J end by 0 bases, with 20 bases between. Germline V gives CDR1 MNHEY, CDR2 SMNVEV (reference sequence). CDR3 in DNA: TGTGCCAGCAGTCCGAACGGACTTACGAGACTAGCCAAAAACATTCAGTACTTC. This gives the protein CASSPNGLTRLAKNIQYF.

To note about this clonotype: One end of the junction varies from germline; a read error may be responsible. This sequence joins TRBV7-6 and TRBJ2-2, with no clear D. CDR3 length: 14 amino acids. Germline V lookup: CDR1 SGHVS, CDR2 FNYEAQ. The CDR3 loop reads CGSTQVSNTGELFF. CDR3 nucleotides: TGTGGCAGCACCCAGGTCTCCAACACCGGGGAGCTGTTTTTT.

This clonotype was observed at least ten times. The rearrangement uses TRBV7-9 and TRBJ1-2, with D tentatively TRBD1 (5 bases). Trimming left V 4 bases short and J 1 base short, with 13 bases between. CDR1 is SEHNR, CDR2 FQNEAQ, per germline (reference sequence). This CDR3 spans 15 amino acids. CDR3 sequence reads: CASSSREGLNYGYTF. The CDR3, as DNA: TGTGCCAGCAGCTCCCGGGAGGGGCTTAACTATGGCTACACCTTC.

This clonotype was seen a few times. This chain uses TRBV2 with TRBJ2-5; D is perhaps TRBD1 (5 bases). The V gene's germline CDR1 is SNHLY and CDR2 FYNNEI. V was pared by 6 bases and J by 3 bases, with 11 bases between. This CDR3 region has 13 residues. CDR3 sequence reads: CASRLDSEETQYF. In DNA, the CDR3 is TGTGCCAGCAGACTCGACAGTGAAGAGACCCAGTACTTC.

The chain carries TRBV6-5 and TRBJ1-1; 7 bases are shared with TRBD1. This CDR3 is 15 amino acids long. Per germline, CDR1 MNHEY and CDR2 SVGAGI. V lost 2 bases and J lost 1; bases outside the gene matches: 4. The CDR3 DNA reads as TGTGCCAGCAGTTACAGGGGGCTCGGGAACACTGAAGCTTTCTTT. The encoded protein is CASSYRGLGNTEAFF.

Only a few counts were recorded for this clonotype. CDR3 loop: CASSPDLAGTDTQYF. DNA for the CDR3: TGTGCCAGCAGTCCCGACTTAGCCGGCACAGATACGCAGTATTTT. The chain recombines TRBV7-3 with TRBJ2-3, with unresolved D. Trimming left V 6 bases short and J 1 base short, with 14 bases between. The germline CDR1 and CDR2 sequences are SGHTA and FQGTGA. The CDR3 is 15 residues long.

This chain links TRBV19 with TRBJ2-3; 8 nucleotides align to TRBD1. This CDR3 is built from 14 residues. V lost 5 bases, J lost 2 bases, and 3 bases stayed unmatched. Germline CDR1 reads LNHDA; CDR2 reads SQIVND (reference sequence). The CDR3 reads CASSDRGDTDTQYF. For the CDR3, the DNA is TGTGCCAGTAGTGACAGGGGAGACACAGATACGCAGTATTTT.

The sample holds a few counts of this clonotype. V gene TRBV30 combines with J gene TRBJ1-4; TRBD1 aligns across 7 bases. With 4 bases clipped from V and 4 bases from J, the junction kept 6 bases outside the gene matches. The CDR3 covers 14 residues. Germline CDR1 and CDR2: GTSNPN and SVGIG (reference sequence). The CDR3 sequence: CAWTTGTVNEKLFF. CDR3 in DNA: TGTGCCTGGACAACCGGGACAGTTAATGAAAAACTGTTTTTT.

The chain links TRBV3-1 to TRBJ1-2; D uncertain. The germline V gene encodes CDR1 LGHDT and CDR2 YNNKEL (reference sequence). V lost 3 bases and J lost 10, with 9 bases in between. The CDR3 spans 11 residues. The CDR3 reads CASSHNINYTF. The CDR3 nucleotides read TGTGCCAGCAGCCATAATATCAACTACACCTTC.

This clonotype showed up just a few times. CDR3 protein: CASASQVSYEQYF. CDR3 in DNA: TGTGCCAGCGCCTCGCAAGTCTCCTACGAGCAGTACTTC. The chain joins TRBV7-2 to TRBJ2-7; D gene uncertain. Looked up from germline, CDR1 is SGHTA and CDR2 is FQGNSA. The ends were cut back, 8 bases at V and 0 bases at J, with 11 bases in the middle. This CDR3 is built from 13 residues.

V is TRBV7-9 and J is TRBJ2-3, with 7 bases identical to TRBD2. The CDR3 consists of 16 residues. The junction had 12 bases not matched to a gene; V was cut back by 5 bases and J by 4 bases. The germline V gene has CDR1 SEHNR and CDR2 FQNEAQ (reference sequence). The CDR3: CASSPTGTRGADTQYF. The DNA of the CDR3 is TGTGCCAGCAGCCCCACCGGGACCCGGGGGGCAGATACGCAGTATTTT.

This clonotype has at least ten counts. The chain's CDR3 is CASSKTALLAGHTDTQYF. The CDR3 coding sequence is TGTGCCAGCAGCAAAACGGCCCTCTTAGCAGGGCACACAGATACGCAGTATTTT. This chain joins TRBV7-2 and TRBJ2-3, with D possibly matching TRBD1 (5 bases). The CDR3 sequence is 18 residues long. Germline CDR1 is SGHTA and CDR2 is FQGNSA. With 5 bases removed from V and 2 bases from J, the gap between germline ends came to 23 bases.

This clonotype was counted only a few times. The chain has TRBV12-3 or TRBV12-4 and TRBJ1-1; D is ambiguous. V was trimmed by 6 bases and J by 0 bases, leaving 8 bases between them. CDR3 length: 13 residues. The CDR3 reads CASSLRVNTEAFF. DNA of the CDR3: TGTGCCAGCAGCCTACGAGTGAACACTGAAGCTTTCTTT.

The V and J genes are TRBV29-1 and TRBJ2-2; the D gene is possibly TRBD2 (5 bases). Germline V CDR1 and CDR2: SQVTM, ANQGSEA. The CDR3 length is 12 residues. The CDR3 DNA reads as TGCTCAGCGGAGGCCAACACCGGGGAGCTGTTTTTT. It specifies CSAEANTGELFF.

This clonotype showed up just a few times. The chain carries TRBV7-8 and TRBJ1-1; D call uncertain. The CDR3 has 14 residues. From germline, CDR1 is SGHVS and CDR2 FQNEAQ. V lost 4 bases and J lost 3, with 12 bases in between. In DNA, the CDR3 is TGTGCCAGCAGCTATACGGCGGGTTACACTGAAGCTTTCTTT. It yields the protein CASSYTAGYTEAFF.

This chain connects TRBV6-2 or TRBV6-3 to TRBJ2-1; D possibly matches TRBD1 or TRBD2 (6 bases each). CDR1 is MNHEY, CDR2 SVGEGT, per germline. Trimming pared 7 bases from V and 1 base from J, leaving 11 bases between. This CDR3 region has 14 residues. The CDR3 loop reads CASIQGGSYNEQFF. CDR3 DNA sequence: TGTGCCAGCATCCAAGGGGGGTCCTACAATGAGCAGTTCTTC.

This chain links TRBV5-1 with TRBJ1-1; 8 bases line up with TRBD1. V gave up 3 bases and J gave up 0 bases; unmatched junction bases: 10. Germline CDR1 is SGHRS and CDR2 is YFSETQ. The CDR3 runs 17 residues. The CDR3 loop is CASSYASGGRVNTEAFF. In DNA form, the CDR3 reads TGCGCCAGCAGCTATGCCTCAGGGGGCCGGGTGAACACTGAAGCTTTCTTT.

V gene TRBV13 combines with J gene TRBJ1-1; tentatively, D is TRBD1 (5 bases). The V end lost 0 bases, the J end lost 4 bases, and 9 bases lay between the germline ends. The germline V gene encodes CDR1 PRHDT and CDR2 FYEKMQ (reference sequence). This CDR3 is 14 amino acids long. The CDR3, as DNA: TGTGCCAGCAGCTTAGGCGGGGGTGTCACTGAAGCTTTCTTT. Protein: CASSLGGGVTEAFF.